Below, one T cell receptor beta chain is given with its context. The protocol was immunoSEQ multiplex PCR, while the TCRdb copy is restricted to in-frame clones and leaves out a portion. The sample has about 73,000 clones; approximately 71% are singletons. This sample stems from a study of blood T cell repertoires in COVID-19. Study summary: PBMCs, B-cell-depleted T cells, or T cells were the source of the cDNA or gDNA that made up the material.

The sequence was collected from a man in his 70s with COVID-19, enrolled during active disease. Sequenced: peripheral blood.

The CDR3 DNA is TGCGCCAGCAGCTTGGATAGTGGCGGGGCCAACACCGGGGAGCTGTTTTTT. It translates to CASSLDSGGANTGELFF. The chain recombines TRBV5-1 with TRBJ2-2; TRBD2 is a possible D gene (6 bases). The germline V and J ends were trimmed by 0 bases and 2 bases, with 14 bases remaining between them. Germline CDR1 and CDR2: SGHRS and YFSETQ. This CDR3 has 17 amino acids. The variable domain in full, with the rest retrieved from reference TRBV5-1 and TRBJ2-2, is KAGVTQTPRYLIKTRGQQVTLSCSPISGHRSVSWYQQTPGQGLQFLFEYFSETQRNKGNFPGRFSGRQFSNSRSEMNVSTLELGDSALYLCASSLDSGGANTGELFFGEGSRLTVL.